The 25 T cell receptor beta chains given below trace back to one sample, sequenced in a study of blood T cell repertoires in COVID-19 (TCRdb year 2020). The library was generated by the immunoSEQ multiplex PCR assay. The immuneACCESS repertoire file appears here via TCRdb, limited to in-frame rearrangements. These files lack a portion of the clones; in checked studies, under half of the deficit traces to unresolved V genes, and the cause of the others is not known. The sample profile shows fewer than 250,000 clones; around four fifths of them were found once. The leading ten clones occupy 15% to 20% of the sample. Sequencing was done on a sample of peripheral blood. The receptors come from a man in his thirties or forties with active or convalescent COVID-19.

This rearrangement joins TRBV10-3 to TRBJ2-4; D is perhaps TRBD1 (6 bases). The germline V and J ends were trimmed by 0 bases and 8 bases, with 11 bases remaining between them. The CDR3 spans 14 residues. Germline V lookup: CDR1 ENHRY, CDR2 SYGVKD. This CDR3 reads CAISESTGSDIQYF. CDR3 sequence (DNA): TGTGCCATCAGTGAGTCGACAGGAAGCGACATTCAGTACTTC.

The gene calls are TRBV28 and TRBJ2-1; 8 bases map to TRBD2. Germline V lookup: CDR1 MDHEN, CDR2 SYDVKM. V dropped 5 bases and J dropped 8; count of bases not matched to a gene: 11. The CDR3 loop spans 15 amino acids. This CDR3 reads CASSPRGGVPDEQFF. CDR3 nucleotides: TGTGCCAGCAGTCCCCGGGGGGGAGTGCCGGATGAGCAGTTCTTC.

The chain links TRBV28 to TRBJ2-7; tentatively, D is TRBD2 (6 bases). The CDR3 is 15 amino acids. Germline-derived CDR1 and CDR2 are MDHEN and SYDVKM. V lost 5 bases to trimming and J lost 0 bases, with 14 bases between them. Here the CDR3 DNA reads TGTGCCAGCAGTCTACTAGCTCCCATCTCCTACGAGCAGTACTTC. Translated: CASSLLAPISYEQYF.

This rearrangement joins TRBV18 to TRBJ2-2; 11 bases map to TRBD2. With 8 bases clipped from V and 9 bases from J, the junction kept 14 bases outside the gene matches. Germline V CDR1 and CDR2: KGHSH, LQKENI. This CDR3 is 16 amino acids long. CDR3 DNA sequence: TGTGCCAGCCTCCAAACTAGCGGGAGTTTTCGCCGGGAGCTGTTTTTT. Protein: CASLQTSGSFRRELFF. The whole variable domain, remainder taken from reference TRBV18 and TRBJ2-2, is NAGVMQNPRHLVRRRGQEARLRCSPMKGHSHVYWYRQLPEEGLKFMVYLQKENIIDESGMPKERFSAEFPKEGPSILRIQQVVRGDSAAYFCASLQTSGSFRRELFFGEGSRLTVL.

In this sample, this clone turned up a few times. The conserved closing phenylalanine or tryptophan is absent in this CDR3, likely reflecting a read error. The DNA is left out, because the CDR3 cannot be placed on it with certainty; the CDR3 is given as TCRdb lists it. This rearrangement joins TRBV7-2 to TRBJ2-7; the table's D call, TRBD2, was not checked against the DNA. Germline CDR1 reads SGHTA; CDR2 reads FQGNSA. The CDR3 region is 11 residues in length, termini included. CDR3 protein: CASSLGILPGA.

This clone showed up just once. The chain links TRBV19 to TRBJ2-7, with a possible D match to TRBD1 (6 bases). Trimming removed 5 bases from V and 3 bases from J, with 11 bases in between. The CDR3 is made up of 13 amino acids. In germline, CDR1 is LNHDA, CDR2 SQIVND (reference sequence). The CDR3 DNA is TGTGCCAGTAGTTGGGGACAATTCTACGAGCAGTACTTC. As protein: CASSWGQFYEQYF.

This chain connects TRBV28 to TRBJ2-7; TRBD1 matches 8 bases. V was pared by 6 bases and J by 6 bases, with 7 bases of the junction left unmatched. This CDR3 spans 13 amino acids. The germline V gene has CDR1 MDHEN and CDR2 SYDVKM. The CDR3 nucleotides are TGTGCCAGCAGATCCCCGGGACAGGCCGAGCAGTACTTC. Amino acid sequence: CASRSPGQAEQYF.

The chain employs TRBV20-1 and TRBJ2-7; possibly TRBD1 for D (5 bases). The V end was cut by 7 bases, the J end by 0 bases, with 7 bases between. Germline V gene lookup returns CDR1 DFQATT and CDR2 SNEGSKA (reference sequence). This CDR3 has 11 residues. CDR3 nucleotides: TGCAGTGGGGGCGTCTCCTACGAGCAGTACTTC. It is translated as CSGGVSYEQYF.

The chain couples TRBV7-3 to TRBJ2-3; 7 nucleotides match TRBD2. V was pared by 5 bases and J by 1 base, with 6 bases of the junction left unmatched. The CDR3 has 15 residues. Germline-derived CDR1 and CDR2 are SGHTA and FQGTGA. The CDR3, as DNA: TGTGCCAGCAGCCCCGGTAGCGGGCGCACAGATACGCAGTATTTT. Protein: CASSPGSGRTDTQYF.

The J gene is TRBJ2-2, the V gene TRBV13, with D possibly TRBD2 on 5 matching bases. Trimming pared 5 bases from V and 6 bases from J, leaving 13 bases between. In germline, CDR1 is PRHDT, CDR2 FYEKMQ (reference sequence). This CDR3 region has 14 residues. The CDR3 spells CASSPSEDPGELFF. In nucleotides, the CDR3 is TGTGCCAGCAGCCCATCGGAGGATCCCGGGGAGCTGTTTTTT. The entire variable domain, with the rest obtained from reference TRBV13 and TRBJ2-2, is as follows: AAGVIQSPRHLIKEKRETATLKCYPIPRHDTVYWYQQGPGQDPQFLISFYEKMQSDKGSIPDRFSAQQFSDYHSELNMSSLELGDSALYFCASSPSEDPGELFFGEGSRLTVL.

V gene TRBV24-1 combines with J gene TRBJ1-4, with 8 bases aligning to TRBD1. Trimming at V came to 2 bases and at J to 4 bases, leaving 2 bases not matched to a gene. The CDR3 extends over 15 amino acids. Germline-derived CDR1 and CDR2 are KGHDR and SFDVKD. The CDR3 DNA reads TGTGCCACCAGTGATTCTGGACAGGGTAATGAAAAACTGTTTTTT. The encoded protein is CATSDSGQGNEKLFF.

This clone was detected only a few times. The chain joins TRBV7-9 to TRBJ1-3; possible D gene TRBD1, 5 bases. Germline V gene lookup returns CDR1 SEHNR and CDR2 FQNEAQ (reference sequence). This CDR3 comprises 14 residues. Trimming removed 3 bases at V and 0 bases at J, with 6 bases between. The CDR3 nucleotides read TGTGCCAGCAGCTTGACAGTCTCTGGAAACACCATATATTTT. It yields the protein CASSLTVSGNTIYF.

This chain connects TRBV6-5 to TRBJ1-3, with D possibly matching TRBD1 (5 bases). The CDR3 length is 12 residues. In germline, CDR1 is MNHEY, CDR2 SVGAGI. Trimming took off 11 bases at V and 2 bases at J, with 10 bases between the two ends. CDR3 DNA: TGTGCCGTCAGGGTTCCTGGAAACACCATATATTTT. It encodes CAVRVPGNTIYF.

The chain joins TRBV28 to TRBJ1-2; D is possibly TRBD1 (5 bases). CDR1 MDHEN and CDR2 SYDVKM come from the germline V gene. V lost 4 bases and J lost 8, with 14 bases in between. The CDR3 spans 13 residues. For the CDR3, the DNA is TGTGCCAGCAGTTCAACGTGGACACAAGGCTACACCTTC. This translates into CASSSTWTQGYTF.

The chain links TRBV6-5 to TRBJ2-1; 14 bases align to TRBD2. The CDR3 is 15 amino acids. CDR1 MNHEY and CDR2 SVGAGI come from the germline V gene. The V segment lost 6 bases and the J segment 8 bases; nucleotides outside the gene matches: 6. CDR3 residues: CASSLTSGGAHEQFF. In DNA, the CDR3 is TGTGCCAGCAGCCTGACTAGCGGGGGGGCCCATGAGCAGTTCTTC.

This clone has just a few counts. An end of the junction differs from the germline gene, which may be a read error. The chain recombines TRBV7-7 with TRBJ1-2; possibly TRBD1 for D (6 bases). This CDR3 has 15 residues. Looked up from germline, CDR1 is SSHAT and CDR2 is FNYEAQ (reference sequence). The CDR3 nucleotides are TGTGCTAGCAGCCTTGGACAGCTTAAAAACTATGGCTACACCTTC. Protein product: CASSLGQLKNYGYTF. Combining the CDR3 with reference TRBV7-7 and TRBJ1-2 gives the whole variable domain GAGVSQSPRYKVTKRGQDVTLRCDPISSHATLYWYQQALGQGPEFLTYFNYEAQPDKSGLPSDRFSAERPEGSISTLTIQRTEQRDSAMYRCASSLGQLKNYGYTFGSGTRLTVV.

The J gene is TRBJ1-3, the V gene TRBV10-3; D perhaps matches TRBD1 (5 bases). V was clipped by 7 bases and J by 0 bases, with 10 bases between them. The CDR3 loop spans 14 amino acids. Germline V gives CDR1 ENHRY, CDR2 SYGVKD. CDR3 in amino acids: CAITGGRSGNTIYF. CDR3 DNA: TGTGCCATCACGGGGGGTCGCTCTGGAAACACCATATATTTT.

The CDR3 sequence is CASSQNAGTANTGELFF. CDR3 DNA: TGTGCCAGCAGCCAAAATGCGGGGACTGCGAACACCGGGGAGCTGTTTTTT. The rearrangement links TRBV3-1 (or the pseudogene TRBV3-2) to TRBJ2-2; possibly TRBD2 for D (6 bases). Trimming took off 2 bases at V and 0 bases at J, with 13 bases between the two ends. Germline V CDR1 and CDR2: LGHDT, YNNKEL (reference sequence). The length of the CDR3 is 17 residues.

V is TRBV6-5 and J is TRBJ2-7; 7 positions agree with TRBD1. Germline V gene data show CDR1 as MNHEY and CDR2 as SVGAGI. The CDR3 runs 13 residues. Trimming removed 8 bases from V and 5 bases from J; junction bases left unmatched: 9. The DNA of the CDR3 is TGTGCCAGCTCACTGAGACAGGGCGACGAGCAGTACTTC. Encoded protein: CASSLRQGDEQYF.

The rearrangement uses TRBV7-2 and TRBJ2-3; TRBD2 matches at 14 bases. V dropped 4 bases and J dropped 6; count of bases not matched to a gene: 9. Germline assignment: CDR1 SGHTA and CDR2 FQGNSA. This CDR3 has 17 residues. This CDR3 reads CASSSRGLAGGYDTQYF. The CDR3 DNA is TGTGCCAGCAGCTCAAGAGGACTAGCGGGAGGTTATGATACGCAGTATTTT.

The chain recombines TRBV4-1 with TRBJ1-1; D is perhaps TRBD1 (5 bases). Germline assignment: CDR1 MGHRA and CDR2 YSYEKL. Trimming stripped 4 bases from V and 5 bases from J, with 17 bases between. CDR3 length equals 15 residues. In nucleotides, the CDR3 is TGCGCCAGCAGCCCCCTTGGGGGAGGAGGTACTGAAGCTTTCTTT. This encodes CASSPLGGGGTEAFF.

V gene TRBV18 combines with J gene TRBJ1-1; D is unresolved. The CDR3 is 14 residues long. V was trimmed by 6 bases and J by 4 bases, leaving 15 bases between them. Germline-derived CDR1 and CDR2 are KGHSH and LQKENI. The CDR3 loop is CASSHNREGTEAFF. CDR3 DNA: TGTGCCAGCTCCCATAATAGGGAGGGCACTGAAGCTTTCTTT.

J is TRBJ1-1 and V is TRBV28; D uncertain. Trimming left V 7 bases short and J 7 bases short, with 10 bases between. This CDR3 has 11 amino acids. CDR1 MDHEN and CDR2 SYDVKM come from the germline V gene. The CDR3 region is CASTRGLEAFF. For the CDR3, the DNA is TGTGCCAGCACCCGAGGACTTGAAGCTTTCTTT. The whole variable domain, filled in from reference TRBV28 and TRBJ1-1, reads DVKVTQSSRYLVKRTGEKVFLECVQDMDHENMFWYRQDPGLGLRLIYFSYDVKMKEKGDIPEGYSVSREKKERFSLILESASTNQTSMYLCASTRGLEAFFGQGTRLTVV.

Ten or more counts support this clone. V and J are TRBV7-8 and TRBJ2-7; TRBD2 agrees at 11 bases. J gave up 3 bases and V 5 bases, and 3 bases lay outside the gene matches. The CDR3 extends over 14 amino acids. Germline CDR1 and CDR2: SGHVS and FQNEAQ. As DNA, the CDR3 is TGTGCCAGCAGCCCGACTAGCGGGGACTACGAGCAGTACTTC. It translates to CASSPTSGDYEQYF.

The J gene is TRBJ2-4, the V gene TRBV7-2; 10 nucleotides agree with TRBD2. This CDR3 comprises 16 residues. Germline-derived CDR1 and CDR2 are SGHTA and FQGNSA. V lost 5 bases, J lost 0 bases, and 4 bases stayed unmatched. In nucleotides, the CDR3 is TGTGCCAGCAGCCTGAGACTAGCGGGAGCCAAAAACATTCAGTACTTC. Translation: CASSLRLAGAKNIQYF.